This is a list of T cell receptor beta chains from one sample in a study of post-analysis software for immune sequencing data. TCRdb used MiXCR to reprocess the PCR reads, holding one entry per CDR3 protein. The table lists hundreds of thousands of distinct CDR3 sequences, approximately 57% of them singletons. The specimen sequenced was blood. The receptors stem from a girl between 5 and 17 years old with multiple sclerosis. CDR3s include the opening cysteine and the closing phenylalanine or tryptophan. Each record gives: CDR3 length, V gene, clone size, J gene, D gene, CDR3 protein, CDR3 DNA. A D gene is named only where the DNA matches it firmly. Only some rows state a clone size, as once, few, many or a class for expanded clones.

length: 14
V: TRBV29-1
size: NA
J: TRBJ2-7
D: NA
CDR3: CSVAWASTSYEQYF
DNA: TGCAGCGTTGCATGGGCTTCCACCTCCTACGAGCAGTACTTC

length: 11
V: TRBV29-1
size: NA
J: TRBJ2-1
D: TRBD2
CDR3: CSVEAGGWQFF
DNA: TGCAGCGTCGAAGCGGGGGGCTGGCAGTTCTTC

length: 15
V: TRBV7-3
size: few
J: TRBJ2-5
D: NA
CDR3: CASSLIFGVGETQYF
DNA: TGTGCCAGCAGCTTAATTTTCGGCGTAGGGGAGACCCAGTACTTC

length: 16
V: TRBV25-1
size: few
J: TRBJ1-5
D: TRBD1
CDR3: CASSPGTGTFNQPQHF
DNA: TGTGCCAGCAGTCCCGGGACAGGGACGTTCAATCAGCCCCAGCATTTT

length: 13
V: TRBV19
size: once
J: TRBJ2-5
D: NA
CDR3: CASSIGVQETQYF
DNA: TGTGCCAGTAGTATTGGAGTCCAAGAGACCCAGTACTTC

length: 15
V: TRBV6-5
size: NA
J: TRBJ2-6
D: NA
CDR3: CASSGRHSGANVLTF
DNA: TGTGCCAGCAGCGGACGGCACTCTGGGGCCAACGTCCTGACTTTC

length: 15
V: TRBV6-5
size: few
J: TRBJ1-2
D: TRBD1
CDR3: CASIFGRGLGYGYTF
DNA: TGTGCCAGCATTTTTGGGAGGGGGCTAGGCTATGGCTACACCTTC

length: 15
V: TRBV15
size: NA
J: TRBJ2-5
D: TRBD2
CDR3: CATSSELAGQETQYF
DNA: TGTGCCACCAGCAGTGAACTAGCGGGCCAAGAGACCCAGTACTTC

length: 11
V: TRBV29-1
size: NA
J: TRBJ1-2
D: TRBD1
CDR3: CSVQGPDGYTF
DNA: TGCAGCGTACAGGGGCCTGATGGCTACACCTTC

length: 14
V: TRBV9
size: few
J: TRBJ2-7
D: NA
CDR3: CASSVATENYEQYF
DNA: TGTGCCAGCAGCGTAGCGACGGAGAACTACGAGCAGTACTTC

length: 15
V: TRBV5-1
size: NA
J: TRBJ2-4
D: NA
CDR3: CASRPDGLGKNIQYF
DNA: TGCGCCAGCAGACCTGATGGTCTCGGCAAAAACATTCAGTACTTC

length: 19
V: TRBV12-5
size: NA
J: TRBJ1-6
D: NA
CDR3: CASGFSTYDSRVYNSPLHF
DNA: TGTGCTAGTGGTTTTTCAACGTACGACAGCAGGGTTTATAATTCACCCCTCCACTTT

length: 15
V: TRBV2
size: NA
J: TRBJ2-2
D: NA
CDR3: CASSVGPLWAGELFF
DNA: TGTGCCAGCAGTGTAGGCCCCTTGTGGGCCGGGGAGCTGTTTTTT

length: 17
V: TRBV29-1
size: NA
J: TRBJ2-7
D: TRBD2
CDR3: CSVGWRTSGRRVYEQYF
DNA: TGCAGCGTTGGATGGAGGACTAGCGGGAGAAGGGTCTACGAGCAGTACTTC

length: 15
V: TRBV5-6
size: few
J: TRBJ2-5
D: TRBD1
CDR3: CASSLDPGQEETQYF
DNA: TGTGCCAGCAGCTTAGACCCGGGACAGGAAGAGACCCAGTACTTC